This T cell receptor beta chain was obtained from a study of cytomegalovirus exposure and HLA in healthy donors (dated by TCRdb to the late 2010s). For context, the study as a whole: The 666 repertoires of the first cohort and the 95 to 150 validation repertoires were produced on the same platform, according to a later analysis. The study was designed to test whether signatures of past pathogen exposure could be identified by cataloging public T cell receptors. To predict cytomegalovirus infection status, the study combined high-throughput TCR immunosequencing, statistical association of individual TCRs with disease status, and machine learning. In addition to the first cohort of around 670 subjects, a separate validation cohort of around 110 different subjects was used.

The germline V gene (reference sequence) provides CDR1 SEHNR and CDR2 FQNEAQ. For this chain, trimming is 5 bases at the V end and 2 bases at the J end, and the number of junction bases without a gene match is 6. The CDR3 measures 16 amino acids from cysteine to phenylalanine. CDR3 DNA is the only sequence kept; it has 48 bases, read in frame from the first base. Overall study outcomes, separate from this receptor: Three of the identified cytomegalovirus-associated TCR beta chains were confirmed in vitro to be specific for cytomegalovirus antigens. In the study, 150 to 200 TCR beta chains were listed as associated with cytomegalovirus. While some public TCRs were present in many individuals, most TCR sequences turned up only very rarely across donors. Cytomegalovirus status was reported to be diagnosed by the classifier with high specificity and sensitivity in both the original and validation cohorts. The authors suggested that the approach could potentially be extended to other disease states and immunological phenotypes. In a later analysis, TCRs clustered in the first cohort were found to also tend to co-occur in the 120 validation repertoires, with 94% of cluster scores above 0. All 120 or so repertoires were used to score co-occurrence in the validation cohort in a later analysis, because that analysis had no HLA typing for the cohort.

Separate from the roughly 650-subject first cohort, the validation cohort of around 130 subjects was the group to which the donors belonged. Concerning this clone itself: Its antigen has not been determined. No much larger clonotype is one base removed from it; base qualities were not supplied.

The library was generated by the immunoSEQ multiplex PCR assay. On the authors' methods: A statistical classification framework was built to diagnose cytomegalovirus status from the catalog of TCR beta chain sequences. TCRdb holds this immuneACCESS table with in-frame rearrangements only. Some clones are missing; in checked studies, unresolved V genes explain under half, and the rest has no known cause. From that table come the V and J calls and clone size; the DNA was used to work out D and trimming. The sample table contains about 240,000 clones; only one count was recorded for 70% to 90% of them. The top ten clones comprise around 1.2% of the sample.

The chain joins TRBV7-9 to TRBJ2-1, with 10 junctional bases fitting TRBD2. The sequence was obtained from a woman under 40 in good health and CMV-seropositive. Sequencing was done on a sample of PBMCs. The CDR3 has the sequence CASSAGTSEAYNEQFF. At the DNA level, the sequence is TGTGCCAGCAGCGCCGGGACTAGCGAGGCCTACAATGAGCAGTTCTTC. Beyond the CDR3, the reference TRBV7-9 and TRBJ2-1 genes provide the residues; the full variable domain reads: DTGVSQNPRHKITKRGQNVTFRCDPISEHNRLYWYRQTLGQGPEFLTYFQNEAQLEKSRLLSDRFSAERPKGSFSTLEIQRTEQGDSAMYLCASSAGTSEAYNEQFFGPGTRLTVL.